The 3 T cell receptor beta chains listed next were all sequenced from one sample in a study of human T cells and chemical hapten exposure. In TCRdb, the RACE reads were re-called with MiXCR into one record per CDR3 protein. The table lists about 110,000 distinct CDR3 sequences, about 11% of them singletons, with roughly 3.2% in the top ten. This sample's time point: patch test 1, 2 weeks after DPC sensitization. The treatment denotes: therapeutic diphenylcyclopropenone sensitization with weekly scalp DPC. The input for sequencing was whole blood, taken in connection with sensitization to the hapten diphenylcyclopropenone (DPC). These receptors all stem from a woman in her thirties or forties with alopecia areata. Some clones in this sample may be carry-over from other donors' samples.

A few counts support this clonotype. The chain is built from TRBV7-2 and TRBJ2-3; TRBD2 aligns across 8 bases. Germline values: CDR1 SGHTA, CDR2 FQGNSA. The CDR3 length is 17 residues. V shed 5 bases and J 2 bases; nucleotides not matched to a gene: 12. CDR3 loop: CASSLLPAGALTDTQYF. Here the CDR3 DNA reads TGTGCCAGCAGCCTCCTCCCAGCGGGGGCTCTCACAGATACGCAGTATTTT.

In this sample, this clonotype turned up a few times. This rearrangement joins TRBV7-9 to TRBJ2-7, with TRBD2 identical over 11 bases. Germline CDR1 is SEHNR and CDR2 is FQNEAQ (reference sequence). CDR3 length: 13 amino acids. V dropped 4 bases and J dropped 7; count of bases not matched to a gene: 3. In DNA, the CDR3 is TGTGCCAGCAGCTCTAGCGGGAGGAGGGAGCAGTACTTC. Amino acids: CASSSSGRREQYF.

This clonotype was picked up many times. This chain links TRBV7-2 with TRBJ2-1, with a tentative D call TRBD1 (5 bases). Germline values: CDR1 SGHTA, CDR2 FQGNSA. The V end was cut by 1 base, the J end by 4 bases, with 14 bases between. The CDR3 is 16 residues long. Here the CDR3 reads CASSLEGQRIYNEQFF. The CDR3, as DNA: TGTGCCAGCAGCTTAGAGGGGCAGAGAATTTACAATGAGCAGTTCTTC.